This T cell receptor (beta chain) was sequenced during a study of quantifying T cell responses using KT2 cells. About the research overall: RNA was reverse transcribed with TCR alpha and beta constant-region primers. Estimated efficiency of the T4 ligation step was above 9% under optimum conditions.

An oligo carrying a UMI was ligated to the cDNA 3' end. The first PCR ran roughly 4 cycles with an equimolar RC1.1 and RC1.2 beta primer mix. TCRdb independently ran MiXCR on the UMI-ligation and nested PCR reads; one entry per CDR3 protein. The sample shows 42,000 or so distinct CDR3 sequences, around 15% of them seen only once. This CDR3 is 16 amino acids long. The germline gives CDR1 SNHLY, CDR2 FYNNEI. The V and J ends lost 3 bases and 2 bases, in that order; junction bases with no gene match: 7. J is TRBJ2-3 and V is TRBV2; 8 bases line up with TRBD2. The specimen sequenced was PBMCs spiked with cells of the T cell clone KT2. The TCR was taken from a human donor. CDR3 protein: CASSDPRGDYTDTQYF. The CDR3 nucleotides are TGTGCCAGCAGTGACCCGCGGGGGGACTACACAGATACGCAGTATTTT.